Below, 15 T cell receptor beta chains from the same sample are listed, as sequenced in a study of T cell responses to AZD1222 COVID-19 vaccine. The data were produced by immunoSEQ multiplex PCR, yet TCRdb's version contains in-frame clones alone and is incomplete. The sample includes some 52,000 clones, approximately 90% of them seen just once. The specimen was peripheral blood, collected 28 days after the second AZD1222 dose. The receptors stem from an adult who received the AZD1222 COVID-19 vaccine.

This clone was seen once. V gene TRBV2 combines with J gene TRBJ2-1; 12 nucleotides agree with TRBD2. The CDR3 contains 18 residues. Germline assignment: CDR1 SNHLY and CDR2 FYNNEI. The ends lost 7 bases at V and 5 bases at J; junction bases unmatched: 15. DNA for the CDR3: TGTGCCAGCAACAAAGTCCGACTAGCGGGAGATAGCGACAATGAGCAGTTCTTC. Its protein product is CASNKVRLAGDSDNEQFF.

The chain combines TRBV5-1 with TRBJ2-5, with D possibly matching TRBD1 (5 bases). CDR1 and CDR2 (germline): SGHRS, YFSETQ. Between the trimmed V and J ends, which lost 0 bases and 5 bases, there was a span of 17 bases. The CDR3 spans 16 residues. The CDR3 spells CASSLEGRAWVETQYF. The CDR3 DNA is TGCGCCAGCAGCTTGGAGGGCAGGGCCTGGGTGGAGACCCAGTACTTC. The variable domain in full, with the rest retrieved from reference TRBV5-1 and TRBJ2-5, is KAGVTQTPRYLIKTRGQQVTLSCSPISGHRSVSWYQQTPGQGLQFLFEYFSETQRNKGNFPGRFSGRQFSNSRSEMNVSTLELGDSALYLCASSLEGRAWVETQYFGPGTRLLVL.

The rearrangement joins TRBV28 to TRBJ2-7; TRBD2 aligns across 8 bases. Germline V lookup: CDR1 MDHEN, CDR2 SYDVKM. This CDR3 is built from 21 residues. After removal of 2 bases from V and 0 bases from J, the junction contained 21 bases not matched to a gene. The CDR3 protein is CASSLPPPTGGASDLSYEQYF. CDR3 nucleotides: TGTGCCAGCAGTTTACCCCCTCCCACCGGGGGGGCGTCTGACCTCTCCTACGAGCAGTACTTC.

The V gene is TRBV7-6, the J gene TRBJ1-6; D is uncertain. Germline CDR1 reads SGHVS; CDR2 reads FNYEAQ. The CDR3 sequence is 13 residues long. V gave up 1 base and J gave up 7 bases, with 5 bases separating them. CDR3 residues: CASSLEVNSPLHF. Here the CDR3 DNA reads TGTGCCAGCAGCTTAGAGGTCAATTCACCCCTCCACTTT.

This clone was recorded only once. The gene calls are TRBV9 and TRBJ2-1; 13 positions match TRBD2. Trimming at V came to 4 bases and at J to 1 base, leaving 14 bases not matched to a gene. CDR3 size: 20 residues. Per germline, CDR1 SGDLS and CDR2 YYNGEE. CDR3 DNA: TGTGCCAGCAGCCCCGGCCCCGGGACTAGCGGGAATAGGTCCTACAATGAGCAGTTCTTC. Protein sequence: CASSPGPGTSGNRSYNEQFF.

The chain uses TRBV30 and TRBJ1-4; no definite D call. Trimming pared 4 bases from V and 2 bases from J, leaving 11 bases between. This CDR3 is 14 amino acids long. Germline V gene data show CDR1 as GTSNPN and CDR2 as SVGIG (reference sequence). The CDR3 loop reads CAWNVRTTNEKLFF. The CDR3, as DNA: TGTGCCTGGAACGTACGGACTACTAATGAAAAACTGTTTTTT.

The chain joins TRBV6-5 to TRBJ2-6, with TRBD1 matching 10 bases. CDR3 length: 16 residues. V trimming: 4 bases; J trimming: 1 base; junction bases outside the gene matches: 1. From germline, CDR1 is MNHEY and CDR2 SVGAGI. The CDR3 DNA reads TGTGCCAGCAGTTGGACAGGGGGATCTGGGGCCAACGTCCTGACTTTC. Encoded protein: CASSWTGGSGANVLTF.

This CDR3 is CASRHQTGASGANVLTF. CDR3 DNA sequence: TGTGCCAGCAGGCACCAGACAGGGGCCTCTGGGGCCAACGTCCTGACTTTC. The chain has TRBV28 and TRBJ2-6; 8 nucleotides align to TRBD1. Trimming took 6 bases from V and 0 from J; bases not matched to a gene: 7. Germline V gene data show CDR1 as MDHEN and CDR2 as SYDVKM. This CDR3 contains 17 residues.

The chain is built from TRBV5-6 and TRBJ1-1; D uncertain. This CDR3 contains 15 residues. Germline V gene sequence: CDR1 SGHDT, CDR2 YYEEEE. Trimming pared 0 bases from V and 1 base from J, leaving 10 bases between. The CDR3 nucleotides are TGTGCCAGCAGCTTGGTAACTGATCCGAACACTGAAGCTTTCTTT. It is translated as CASSLVTDPNTEAFF.

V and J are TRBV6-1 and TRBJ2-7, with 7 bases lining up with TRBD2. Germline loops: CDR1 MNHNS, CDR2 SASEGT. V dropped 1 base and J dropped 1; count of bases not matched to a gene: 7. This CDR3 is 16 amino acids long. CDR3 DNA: TGTGCCAGCAGTGAAGGGGATAGCGGGCTTTCCTACGAGCAGTACTTC. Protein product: CASSEGDSGLSYEQYF.

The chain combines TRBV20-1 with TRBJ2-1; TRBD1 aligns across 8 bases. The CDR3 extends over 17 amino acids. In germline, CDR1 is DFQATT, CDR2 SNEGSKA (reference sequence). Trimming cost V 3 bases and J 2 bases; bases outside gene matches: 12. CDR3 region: CSASTARQGKPYNEQFF. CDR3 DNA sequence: TGCAGTGCTAGTACGGCAAGACAGGGGAAGCCCTACAATGAGCAGTTCTTC.

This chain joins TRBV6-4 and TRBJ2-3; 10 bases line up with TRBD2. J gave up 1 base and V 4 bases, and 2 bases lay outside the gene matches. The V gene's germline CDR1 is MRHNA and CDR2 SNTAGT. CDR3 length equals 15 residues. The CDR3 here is CASSVLAGGTDTQYF. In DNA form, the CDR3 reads TGTGCCAGCAGTGTTCTAGCGGGGGGCACAGATACGCAGTATTTT.

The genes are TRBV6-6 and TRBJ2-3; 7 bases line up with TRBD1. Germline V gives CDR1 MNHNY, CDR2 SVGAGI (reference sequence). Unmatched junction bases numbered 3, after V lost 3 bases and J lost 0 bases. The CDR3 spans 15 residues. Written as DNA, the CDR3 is TGTGCCAGCAGTTATGTGACAGGGAGCACAGATACGCAGTATTTT. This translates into CASSYVTGSTDTQYF.

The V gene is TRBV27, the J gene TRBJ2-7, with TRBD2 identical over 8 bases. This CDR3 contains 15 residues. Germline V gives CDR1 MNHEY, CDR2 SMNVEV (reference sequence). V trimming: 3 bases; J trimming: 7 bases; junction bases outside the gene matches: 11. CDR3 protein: CASSFVLAATREQYF. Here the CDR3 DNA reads TGTGCCAGCAGTTTCGTACTAGCGGCCACGCGGGAGCAGTACTTC.

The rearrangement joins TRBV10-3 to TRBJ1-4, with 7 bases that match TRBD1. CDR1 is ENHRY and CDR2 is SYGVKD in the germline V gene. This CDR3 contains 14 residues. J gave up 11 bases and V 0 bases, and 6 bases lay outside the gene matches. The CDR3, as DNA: TGTGCCATCAGTGAGTCGGGACAGAATTGGAAACTGTTTTTT. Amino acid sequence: CAISESGQNWKLFF.